This T cell receptor (beta chain) was sequenced in a study of cytomegalovirus exposure and HLA in healthy donors. Study in general: It was reported in a later analysis that the 100 to 150 validation repertoires used the same platform as the 666 first-cohort repertoires.

This CDR3 comprises 17 residues. CDR1 is SGHVS, CDR2 FNYEAQ, per germline. V dropped 5 bases and J dropped 4 bases, with 23 bases sitting between them. The protocol was immunoSEQ multiplex PCR, while the TCRdb copy is restricted to in-frame clones and leaves out a portion. In the table there are 110,000 to 150,000 clones, 94% of which are singletons. Details on this clone: The target antigen is unknown.

Study conclusions and caveats: Associated with cytomegalovirus, according to the listing, were around 160 TCR beta chains. Cytomegalovirus status was reportedly diagnosed by the classifier with high sensitivity and specificity.

V gene TRBV7-6 combines with J gene TRBJ1-2, with D maybe TRBD1 (5 bases). This clonotype originated in a man younger than 30 in good health and CMV-seropositive. The sample was PBMCs. Here the CDR3 reads CASSLASSAAGAYGYTF. DNA of the CDR3: TGTGCCAGCAGCCTTGCGTCCTCCGCGGCTGGGGCCTATGGCTACACCTTC. The whole variable domain, filled in from reference TRBV7-6 and TRBJ1-2, reads GAGVSQSPRYKVTKRGQDVALRCDPISGHVSLYWYRQALGQGPEFLTYFNYEAQQDKSGLPNDRFSAERPEGSISTLTIQRTEQRDSAMYRCASSLASSAAGAYGYTFGSGTRLTVV.